Each of the 29 T cell receptor beta chains below was sequenced from the same sample in a study of blood T cell repertoires in COVID-19. Clones were sequenced by immunoSEQ multiplex PCR, and TCRdb holds only the in-frame ones, with some missing. The sample records more than 120,000 clones, 70% to 90% being singletons. The specimen sequenced was peripheral blood. The receptors were gathered from a human donor in a cohort sampled during active COVID-19.

The chain has TRBV18 and TRBJ1-6, with D maybe TRBD1 (6 bases). CDR1 is KGHSH, CDR2 LQKENI, per germline. The CDR3 has 14 residues. Deletions cut 6 bases from V and 12 bases from J, with 18 bases between. The CDR3 sequence is CASSPSDSNGPLHF. Here the CDR3 DNA reads TGTGCCAGCTCCCCTTCGGACAGCAACGGACCCCTCCACTTT.

The chain uses TRBV7-2 and TRBJ2-1, with 8 bases matching TRBD2. Trimming removed 4 bases from V and 3 bases from J; junction bases left unmatched: 5. Germline V CDR1 and CDR2: SGHTA, FQGNSA. This CDR3 has 15 amino acids. The CDR3 spells CASSSRGASYNEQFF. The CDR3 bases are TGTGCCAGCAGCTCGCGGGGGGCCAGCTACAATGAGCAGTTCTTC.

The CDR3 DNA is TGTGCTAGTGGTTCTCCGGGACAGGGTCCCTACGAGCAGTACTTC. Its translation is CASGSPGQGPYEQYF. The chain is built from TRBV12-5 and TRBJ2-7; 9 bases agree with TRBD1. J lost 2 bases, V lost 4 bases, and 6 bases had no gene match. The CDR3 runs 15 residues. The germline CDR1 and CDR2 sequences are LGHNT and FRNRAP.

The chain has TRBV7-9 and TRBJ2-1; 10 bases fit TRBD2. Germline trimming cut 0 bases from V and 2 bases from J; bases unmatched to any gene: 7. This CDR3 has 18 amino acids. Germline lookup yields CDR1 SEHNR and CDR2 FQNEAQ (reference sequence). The CDR3: CASSLASGGLKPYNEQFF. CDR3 coding DNA: TGTGCCAGCAGCTTAGCTAGCGGGGGGCTCAAACCCTACAATGAGCAGTTCTTC.

This chain links TRBV10-3 with TRBJ1-2; D might be TRBD1 (5 bases). The CDR3 runs to 14 residues. Trimming stripped 5 bases from V and 5 bases from J, with 15 bases between. Per germline, CDR1 ENHRY and CDR2 SYGVKD. The DNA of the CDR3 is TGTGCCATCAGTCCCGGACACGGGGGGTATGGCTACACCTTC. Translating gives CAISPGHGGYGYTF.

The chain has TRBV7-2 and TRBJ1-4; TRBD1 matches 9 bases. Germline V gene sequence: CDR1 SGHTA, CDR2 FQGNSA. CDR3 length: 16 residues. The junction had 5 bases not matched to a gene; V was cut back by 4 bases and J by 2 bases. CDR3 in amino acids: CASSSYRGRTNEKLFF. The DNA of the CDR3 is TGTGCCAGCAGCTCATACAGGGGGCGTACTAATGAAAAACTGTTTTTT.

The V call is TRBV29-1, the J call TRBJ1-1; no definite D call. The CDR3 is 13 residues long. CDR1 SQVTM and CDR2 ANQGSEA come from the germline V gene. Trimming took 3 bases from V and 0 from J, leaving 8 bases between them. The CDR3 sequence: CSVEPRLNTEAFF. DNA for the CDR3: TGCAGCGTTGAGCCACGGTTGAACACTGAAGCTTTCTTT.

The chain combines TRBV5-4 with TRBJ2-7; TRBD1 matches 10 bases. The CDR3 extends over 14 amino acids. Germline CDR1 reads SGHNT; CDR2 reads YYREEE (reference sequence). Germline trimming cut 2 bases from V and 5 bases from J; bases unmatched to any gene: 4. The CDR3, as DNA: TGTGCCAGCAGCTTAGGGGACAGGGGCGACGAGCAGTACTTC. Encoded protein: CASSLGDRGDEQYF.

CDR3 DNA: TGTGCCAGCAGCCAAGATGTGAGGGCTAATGGCTACACCTTC. Translating it yields CASSQDVRANGYTF. The V and J genes are TRBV4-2 and TRBJ1-2; no definite D call. Between the trimmed V and J ends, which lost 0 bases and 6 bases, there was a span of 11 bases. Germline assignment: CDR1 LGHNA and CDR2 YNFKEQ. The CDR3 runs 14 residues.

This chain links TRBV11-1 with TRBJ2-1; 10 bases line up with TRBD1. The junction had 1 base not matched to a gene; V was cut back by 4 bases and J by 4 bases. This CDR3 has 14 residues. Germline V CDR1 and CDR2: SGHAT, FQDESV (reference sequence). The CDR3 sequence is CASSWTGGYNEQFF. The CDR3 DNA follows: TGTGCCAGCAGCTGGACAGGGGGATACAATGAGCAGTTCTTC.

V usage is TRBV7-9 and J usage is TRBJ1-2; D uncertain. Looked up from germline, CDR1 is SEHNR and CDR2 is FQNEAQ (reference sequence). Trimming cost V 5 bases and J 8 bases, with 15 bases left between them. CDR3 length: 13 residues. CDR3 sequence: CASSPDGLGGYTF. The CDR3 nucleotides are TGTGCCAGCAGCCCCGACGGACTCGGGGGCTACACCTTC.

The chain couples TRBV6-5 to TRBJ1-4, with TRBD1 as a possible D gene (5 bases). The CDR3 covers 14 residues. Germline assignment: CDR1 MNHEY and CDR2 SVGAGI. V lost 2 bases and J lost 3, with 7 bases in between. The CDR3 DNA is TGTGCCAGCAGTTACACAGGTGCTAATGAAAAACTGTTTTTT. Residues: CASSYTGANEKLFF.

The chain recombines TRBV7-9 with TRBJ2-7; possibly TRBD1 for D (6 bases). V gave up 5 bases and J gave up 2 bases, with 16 bases separating them. In germline, CDR1 is SEHNR, CDR2 FQNEAQ (reference sequence). This CDR3 has 15 residues. The CDR3 region is CASSQAQGLPYEQYF. The CDR3 nucleotides read TGTGCCAGCAGCCAGGCTCAGGGGCTTCCCTACGAGCAGTACTTC. The full variable domain, rest sourced from reference TRBV7-9 and TRBJ2-7, is DTGVSQNPRHKITKRGQNVTFRCDPISEHNRLYWYRQTLGQGPEFLTYFQNEAQLEKSRLLSDRFSAERPKGSFSTLEIQRTEQGDSAMYLCASSQAQGLPYEQYFGPGTRLTVT.

In its sample, this clone was seen a few times. The gene calls are TRBV27 and TRBJ1-1; 8 bases align to TRBD1. In germline, CDR1 is MNHEY, CDR2 SMNVEV (reference sequence). This CDR3 has 14 amino acids. V shed 6 bases, J shed 3 bases, and the junction held 6 bases outside the gene matches. CDR3 nucleotides: TGTGCCAGCAGCTTAGACAGGGGTTACACTGAAGCTTTCTTT. Residues: CASSLDRGYTEAFF.

The chain couples TRBV4-2 to TRBJ2-6; 10 positions match TRBD1. The trim removed 3 bases at V and 4 bases at J, leaving 6 bases unmatched. The CDR3 has 17 amino acids. Germline values: CDR1 LGHNA, CDR2 YNFKEQ. The CDR3 region has the DNA TGTGCCAGCAGCCACGGGACAGGGGCCGCCGGGGCCAACGTCCTGACTTTC. Translated, it gives CASSHGTGAAGANVLTF.

The chain links TRBV6-2 or TRBV6-3 to TRBJ2-2; 11 nucleotides align to TRBD2. Trimming removed 4 bases from V and 3 bases from J; junction bases left unmatched: 10. The CDR3 runs 18 residues. Germline-derived CDR1 and CDR2 are MNHEY and SVGEGT. CDR3 sequence (DNA): TGTGCCAGCAGTTCCCCGGAGGTAGCGGGGGGGTACACCGGGGAGCTGTTTTTT. Its translation: CASSSPEVAGGYTGELFF.

V usage is TRBV7-3 and J usage is TRBJ1-1, with D perhaps matching TRBD1 (5 bases). With 2 bases removed from V and 1 base from J, the gap between germline ends came to 8 bases. This CDR3 has 14 residues. Looked up from germline, CDR1 is SGHTA and CDR2 is FQGTGA. CDR3 residues: CASSLGAANTEAFF. The CDR3 DNA follows: TGTGCCAGCAGCTTAGGGGCAGCGAACACTGAAGCTTTCTTT.

The chain employs TRBV7-2 and TRBJ2-1, with TRBD2 matching 7 bases. CDR1 is SGHTA and CDR2 is FQGNSA in the germline V gene. The V and J ends lost 3 bases and 4 bases, in that order; junction bases with no gene match: 3. CDR3 size: 14 residues. The CDR3 nucleotides read TGTGCCAGCAGCTTTTACGGGGGGTACAATGAGCAGTTCTTC. Encoded protein: CASSFYGGYNEQFF.

This sequence joins TRBV30 and TRBJ2-3, with D possibly being TRBD1 (6 bases). In germline, CDR1 is GTSNPN, CDR2 SVGIG (reference sequence). The CDR3 has 15 amino acids. Trimming stripped 0 bases from V and 2 bases from J, with 12 bases between. DNA of the CDR3: TGTGCCTGGAGTGTACCCAGGGGATACACAGATACGCAGTATTTT. Protein sequence: CAWSVPRGYTDTQYF.

The J gene is TRBJ2-3, the V gene TRBV7-9, with D maybe TRBD1 (5 bases). The germline V and J ends were trimmed by 5 bases and 0 bases, with 18 bases remaining between them. Germline V gene lookup returns CDR1 SEHNR and CDR2 FQNEAQ (reference sequence). This CDR3 has 17 residues. This chain's CDR3 is CASSAGRWGSSTDTQYF. The CDR3 nucleotides read TGTGCCAGCAGCGCTGGTAGGTGGGGCTCTAGCACAGATACGCAGTATTTT.

V usage is TRBV12-5 and J usage is TRBJ2-5; 12 bases map to TRBD1. The germline V gene encodes CDR1 LGHNT and CDR2 FRNRAP. There are 16 residues in the CDR3. Trimming took 2 bases from V and 5 from J; bases not matched to a gene: 6. The CDR3: CASGLRPGQGAETQYF. The CDR3 bases are TGTGCTAGTGGTTTGCGCCCGGGACAGGGGGCCGAGACCCAGTACTTC.

The rearrangement links TRBV7-8 to TRBJ2-7; D might be TRBD1 (6 bases). The CDR3 contains 13 residues. Germline V gives CDR1 SGHVS, CDR2 FQNEAQ. The V gene lost 0 bases and the J gene lost 3 bases, with 6 bases spanning the gap. DNA of the CDR3: TGTGCCAGCAGCTTAGCCAGGGGCTACGAGCAGTACTTC. It is translated as CASSLARGYEQYF.

The V call is TRBV19, the J call TRBJ1-5; TRBD1 might be the D (6 bases). The germline CDR1 and CDR2 sequences are LNHDA and SQIVND (reference sequence). The CDR3 is 15 residues long. V shed 4 bases and J shed 7 bases, with 17 bases lying between them. CDR3 residues: CASSRQGGARQPQHF. The CDR3, as DNA: TGTGCCAGTAGTAGACAAGGGGGGGCTCGGCAGCCCCAGCATTTT.

The gene calls are TRBV19 and TRBJ1-5, with no clear D. The CDR3 covers 16 residues. In germline, CDR1 is LNHDA, CDR2 SQIVND (reference sequence). V shed 5 bases and J shed 4 bases, with 18 bases lying between them. CDR3 coding DNA: TGTGCCAGTAGTCCCTGGACGGGAGCCTTGAATCAGCCCCAGCATTTT. Translated: CASSPWTGALNQPQHF.

The chain couples TRBV5-1 to TRBJ2-1, with TRBD1 matching over 11 bases. Germline V CDR1 and CDR2: SGHRS, YFSETQ. J was trimmed by 9 bases and V by 3 bases; bases with no gene match: 8. CDR3 length equals 15 residues. The chain's CDR3 is CASSWGTGGFGEQFF. The CDR3 DNA reads as TGCGCCAGCAGCTGGGGGACAGGGGGGTTTGGTGAGCAGTTCTTC.

CDR3 region: CASSFQSDNEAFF. The CDR3 bases are TGTGCCAGCAGCTTCCAGTCAGATAATGAAGCTTTCTTT. This chain links TRBV5-8 with TRBJ1-1; D is uncertain. V gave up 2 bases and J gave up 7 bases, with 12 bases separating them. The CDR3 runs 13 residues. Germline values: CDR1 SGHTS, CDR2 YDEGEE.

The V gene is TRBV7-9, the J gene TRBJ2-2, with D perhaps matching TRBD2 (6 bases). V was clipped by 5 bases and J by 4 bases, with 17 bases between them. The CDR3 extends over 16 amino acids. Germline CDR1 SEHNR, CDR2 FQNEAQ (reference sequence). The CDR3 nucleotides read TGTGCCAGCAGCCCCCGACACCCCGGGGGCACCGGGGAGCTGTTTTTT. Translation: CASSPRHPGGTGELFF.

This chain joins TRBV7-9 and TRBJ1-5; D might be TRBD1 (5 bases). CDR3 length: 17 amino acids. V was clipped by 0 bases and J by 4 bases, with 16 bases between them. Per germline, CDR1 SEHNR and CDR2 FQNEAQ (reference sequence). CDR3 coding DNA: TGTGCCAGCAGCTTAGCGGGGGGAGAGGGGAGTAATCAGCCCCAGCATTTT. The encoded protein is CASSLAGGEGSNQPQHF.

The chain has TRBV7-2 and TRBJ2-7, with TRBD2 identical over 8 bases. Germline V gene lookup returns CDR1 SGHTA and CDR2 FQGNSA. The CDR3 has 12 residues. The V and J ends lost 5 bases and 9 bases, in that order; junction bases with no gene match: 6. This chain's CDR3 is CASSVPGLVQYF. The CDR3 DNA is TGTGCCAGCAGCGTCCCGGGACTAGTGCAGTACTTC.